This T cell receptor beta chain emerged from a study of CD8+CD57+ T cells in acquired aplastic anemia (dated by TCRdb to between 2018 and 2020). Background on the whole study: On average, sorted CD4+ and CD8+ cells yielded about 3 ug of extracted DNA, with a range of about 0.19 to 30 ug. CD8+CD57+ expansion was defined as frequency above the mean frequency observed in healthy subjects. Results and caveats for the whole study, not just this receptor: No significant difference in CD8+ Simpson's diversity was found between patients and healthy controls (P=0.060). Around 31 CD8+ CDR3 sequences were shared between patients and controls but appeared highly expressed in patients and within their immunodominant clones.

Genomic DNA served as template for TCR beta VDJ combination and CDR3 sequence profiling. An Illumina HiSeq 2000 was used for TCR repertoire sequencing. The authors' pipeline ran thus. Repertoires were assessed using TRBV/TRBJ rearrangement plots, CDR3 size and DJ length profiles, and Simpson's diversity index. The most abundant DNA sequence in the deep sequencing data was defined as the immunodominant clone. CDR3 amino acid sequences were checked for sharing across subjects and were also compared against the VDJdb database and published repertoires. TCRdb passed the public sequencing reads through fastp at Q25 and MiXCR, retaining productive beta sequences. Rows are combined by CDR3 protein, so each entry shows the most common genes and DNA. These V and J calls originate from TCRdb's pipeline instead of the authors' own analysis. The sample contains about 190,000 distinct CDR3 sequences, 40% to 55% of them found a single time. Approximately 9.4% of the sample belongs to the ten largest clones.

Trimming takes 6 bases from V and 7 bases from J, and the germline ends sit 10 bases apart. The cysteine opens and the phenylalanine closes a CDR3 of 12 amino acids. Left in the record is the CDR3 DNA by itself, 36 bases read in frame from the first base. Via the germline V gene, CDR1 is SNHLY and CDR2 FYNNEI. About this clonotype itself: Its antigen remains unidentified. Base qualities are not at hand, and no much larger clone is one base apart.

Patients chosen for sequencing had shown expansion of CD8+CD57+ cells by flow cytometry. Every patient had a diagnosis of severe acquired aplastic anemia based on International Study of Aplastic Anemia and Agranulocytosis and Camitta criteria. No patient had received any therapy when blood was sampled. The study deep-sequenced TCR repertoires of sorted CD4+ and CD8+ blood T cells from severe aplastic anemia patients and healthy subjects. Patients were enrolled in the USA under clinicaltrials.gov protocols 00001620, 01623167, 00001397, 00071045, 00081523 and 00961064. Ficoll-Paque density gradient centrifugation was used to isolate peripheral blood mononuclear cells. CD4+ and CD8+ T cells were sorted by FACS or magnetic beads before DNA extraction.

Sequenced material: sorted CD4+, CD8+, or CD8+CD57+ T cells (not recorded which) from PBMCs. This sequence originates from a human donor with aplastic anemia. The sequence links TRBV2 to TRBJ2-1; perhaps TRBD2 is the D gene, with 5 bases matching. The CDR3 reads as follows: CASRSGKNEQFF. The DNA sequence is as follows: TGTGCCAGCAGATCGGGGAAAAATGAGCAGTTCTTC.